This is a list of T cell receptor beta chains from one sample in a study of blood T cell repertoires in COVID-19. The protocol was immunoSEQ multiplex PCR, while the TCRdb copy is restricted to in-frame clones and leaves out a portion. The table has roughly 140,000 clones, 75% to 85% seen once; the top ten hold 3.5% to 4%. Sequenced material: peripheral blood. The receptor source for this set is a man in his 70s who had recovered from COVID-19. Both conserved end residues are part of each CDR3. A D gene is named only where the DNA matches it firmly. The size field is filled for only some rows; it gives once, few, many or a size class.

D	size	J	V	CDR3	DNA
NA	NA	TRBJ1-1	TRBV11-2	CASSLEIQGNTEAFF	TGTGCCAGCAGCTTAGAAATACAGGGGAACACTGAAGCTTTCTTT
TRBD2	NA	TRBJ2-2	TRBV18	CASYPMGLAGIANTGELFF	TGTGCCAGCTACCCCATGGGACTAGCGGGGATCGCGAACACCGGGGAGCTGTTTTTT
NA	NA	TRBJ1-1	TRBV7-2	CASSPLPNTEAFF	TGTGCCAGCAGCCCCCTACCGAACACTGAAGCTTTCTTT
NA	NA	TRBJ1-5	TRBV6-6	CASRPQGQGQPQHF	TGTGCCAGCAGACCCCAGGGGCAAGGGCAGCCCCAGCATTTT
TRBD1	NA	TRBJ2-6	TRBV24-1	CATSVGTGRLSGANVLTF	TGTGCCACCAGTGTGGGGACAGGACGACTCTCTGGGGCCAACGTCCTGACTTTC
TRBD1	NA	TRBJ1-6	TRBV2	CASNRDSYSPLHF	TGTGCCAGCAATAGGGACAGCTACTCACCCCTCCACTTT
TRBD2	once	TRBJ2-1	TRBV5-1	CASSSLATYNEQFF	TGCGCCAGCAGCTCACTAGCGACCTACAATGAGCAGTTCTTC
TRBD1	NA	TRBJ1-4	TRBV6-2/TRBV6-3	CASSADRNEKLFF	TGTGCCAGCAGCGCGGACAGGAATGAAAAACTGTTTTTT
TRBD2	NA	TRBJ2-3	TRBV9	CASSVGGSGADTQYF	TGTGCCAGCAGCGTCGGCGGGAGCGGAGCAGATACGCAGTATTTT
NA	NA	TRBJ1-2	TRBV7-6	CASSAGAPGLSRGYTF	TGTGCCAGCAGCGCAGGGGCTCCTGGGCTCTCTCGTGGCTACACCTTC
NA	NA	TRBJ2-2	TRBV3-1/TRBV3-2	CASSPALRGTGELFF	TGTGCCAGCAGCCCGGCCTTGAGGGGGACCGGGGAGCTGTTTTTT
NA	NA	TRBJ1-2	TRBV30	CACTESNYGYTF	TGTGCCTGTACAGAATCTAACTATGGCTACACCTTC
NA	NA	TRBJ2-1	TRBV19	CASSIIGGADDEQFF	TGTGCCAGTAGTATCATCGGGGGAGCGGATGATGAGCAGTTCTTC
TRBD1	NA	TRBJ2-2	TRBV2	CASSGDRGNTGELFF	TGTGCCAGCAGTGGGGACAGGGGTAACACCGGGGAGCTGTTTTTT
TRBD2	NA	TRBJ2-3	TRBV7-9	CASRTLLAGGGADTQYF	TGTGCCAGCAGGACTCTCCTAGCGGGAGGGGGCGCAGATACGCAGTATTTT
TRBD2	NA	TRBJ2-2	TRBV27	CASSPLSGSSGELFF	TGTGCCAGCAGTCCACTCAGCGGGAGTTCCGGGGAGCTGTTTTTT
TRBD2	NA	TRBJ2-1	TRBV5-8	CASSPPLAGGLNEQFF	TGTGCCAGCAGCCCCCCTCTAGCGGGAGGGCTCAATGAGCAGTTCTTC
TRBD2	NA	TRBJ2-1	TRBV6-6	CASSSASGRSLNEQFF	TGTGCCAGCAGCTCCGCTAGCGGGAGGTCCCTCAATGAGCAGTTCTTC
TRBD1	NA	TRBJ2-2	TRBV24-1	CATSEATGALNTGELFF	TGTGCCACCAGTGAAGCGACAGGGGCCTTGAACACCGGGGAGCTGTTTTTT
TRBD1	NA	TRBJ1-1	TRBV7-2	CASSLSTGTGAFF	TGTGCCAGCAGCTTATCAACCGGGACAGGAGCTTTCTTT
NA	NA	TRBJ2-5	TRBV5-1	CASSLPGRGLETQYF	TGCGCCAGCAGCTTGCCCGGGAGGGGGCTCGAGACCCAGTACTTC
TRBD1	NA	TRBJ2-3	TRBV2	CASSPGQGFTDTQYF	TGTGCCAGCAGTCCAGGACAGGGGTTCACAGATACGCAGTATTTT